This T cell receptor beta chain was sequenced for a study of cytomegalovirus exposure and HLA in healthy donors. Study at large: The approximately 120 validation repertoires used the same platform as the roughly 670 first-cohort repertoires, a later analysis reported.

Note on this clone: As yet, its antigen is unknown.

Some clones are missing from TCRdb's copy, which holds only in-frame ones; the method was immunoSEQ multiplex PCR. This sample yields around 180,000 clones, of which about four fifths are seen a single time; over 5.5% belongs to the top ten. V shed 3 bases and J shed 4 bases, with 4 bases lying between them. This CDR3 contains 12 residues. CDR1 and CDR2 from the germline V gene are SGHNT and YYREEE (reference sequence). Findings and limits, study-wide: High specificity and sensitivity for cytomegalovirus status were reported for the classifier. TCR clusters originating in the first cohort tended to co-occur in the approximately 120 validation repertoires, according to a later analysis.

The sequencing sample was made of PBMCs. The sequence came from a man younger than 35 in good health and CMV-seropositive. This chain joins TRBV5-4 and TRBJ2-2, with unresolved D. CDR3 in amino acids: CASSSGTGELFF. Written as DNA, the CDR3 is TGTGCCAGCAGCTCCGGCACCGGGGAGCTGTTTTTT.